The rows below give T cell receptor beta chains drawn from one sample of a study of cytomegalovirus exposure and HLA in healthy donors. Assay used: immunoSEQ multiplex PCR; TCRdb lists only in-frame clones, some missing. In the table there are under 200,000 clones, around 75% of which are singletons. Sequencing input: PBMCs. All receptors derive from a human donor in good health. CDR3s include the opening cysteine and the closing phenylalanine or tryptophan. D genes are given only for firm matches. For some rows the clone size is stated as once, few or many, or as a class when expanded; others skip it.

j_gene,abundance,d_gene,v_gene,CDR3aa,CDR3nt
TRBJ2-1,-,TRBD1,TRBV7-9,CASSFTPGQVSYNEQFF,TGTGCCAGCAGCTTTACGCCGGGACAGGTTTCATACAATGAGCAGTTCTTC
TRBJ1-4,few,-,TRBV4-3,CASSQDLRTWRLFF,TGCGCCAGCAGCCAAGATCTTAGGACATGGAGACTGTTTTTT
TRBJ2-5,-,TRBD2,TRBV7-8,CASSLVGGAIETQYF,TGTGCCAGCAGCTTAGTCGGGGGGGCAATAGAGACCCAGTACTTC
TRBJ2-6,-,-,TRBV7-9,CANTAGANVLTF,TGTGCCAACACCGCTGGGGCCAACGTCCTGACTTTC
TRBJ1-5,-,TRBD1,TRBV6-1,CASRETAGGAEPQHF,TGTGCCAGCAGGGAGACGGCAGGGGGCGCGGAGCCCCAGCATTTT
TRBJ2-5,-,TRBD2,TRBV15,CATSRELAGIETQYF,TGTGCCACCAGCAGAGAACTAGCGGGGATAGAGACCCAGTACTTC
TRBJ1-1,-,-,TRBV7-3,CASSSGQNTEAFF,TGTGCCAGCAGCTCGGGACAGAACACTGAAGCTTTCTTT
TRBJ2-1,-,TRBD1,TRBV9,CASSVGDRLPHNEQFF,TGTGCCAGCAGCGTAGGGGACAGGCTTCCCCACAATGAGCAGTTCTTC
TRBJ1-5,once,-,TRBV23-1,CASSTPGMGQPQHF,TGCGCCAGCAGTACCCCAGGGATGGGTCAGCCCCAGCATTTT
TRBJ1-5,-,TRBD1,TRBV19,CASSRTWDSNNQPQHF,TGTGCCAGTAGTAGAACTTGGGACAGCAACAATCAGCCCCAGCATTTT
TRBJ1-1,-,TRBD1,TRBV10-3,CAIRRDGLGQGRTEAFF,TGTGCCATCAGGAGGGATGGCTTAGGACAGGGTAGAACTGAAGCTTTCTTT
TRBJ1-2,-,TRBD1,TRBV6-1,CASSDTVLYRTGAYGYTF,TGTGCCAGCAGTGACACCGTTCTCTATCGGACAGGGGCCTATGGCTACACCTTC
TRBJ2-3,-,TRBD2,TRBV4-3,CASSQDAAGSTDTQYF,TGCGCCAGCAGCCAAGATGCAGCGGGAAGCACAGATACGCAGTATTTT
TRBJ2-4,-,TRBD1,TRBV9,CASSVTGGLAKNIQYF,TGTGCCAGCAGCGTAACAGGGGGGTTAGCCAAAAACATTCAGTACTTC
TRBJ1-6,-,-,TRBV27,CASSLGFRDSPLHF,TGTGCCAGCAGTTTAGGTTTCAGGGATTCACCCCTCCACTTT
TRBJ2-5,many,-,TRBV2,CASKASATQETQYF,TGTGCCAGCAAGGCTAGCGCAACTCAAGAGACCCAGTACTTC
TRBJ2-2,few,-,TRBV7-6,CASRQEGGAGELFF,TGTGCCAGCAGGCAAGAGGGCGGTGCCGGGGAGCTGTTTTTT
TRBJ2-5,few,-,TRBV11-2,CASSLWSAGQETQYF,TGTGCCAGCAGCTTATGGTCGGCGGGACAAGAGACCCAGTACTTC
TRBJ1-5,-,-,TRBV6-5,CASREDSYDQPQHF,TGTGCCAGCAGAGAAGACAGCTATGATCAGCCCCAGCATTTT
TRBJ1-5,few,TRBD1,TRBV13,CASSLGPTGNQPQHF,TGTGCCAGCAGCTTAGGCCCGACAGGGAATCAGCCCCAGCATTTT
TRBJ2-7,-,-,TRBV28,CASRFPDMTKQYF,TGTGCCAGCAGGTTCCCGGACATGACAAAGCAGTACTTC
TRBJ2-5,-,-,TRBV7-2,CASNLAVWETQYF,TGTGCCAGCAACTTGGCCGTCTGGGAGACCCAGTACTTC
TRBJ2-5,-,TRBD1,TRBV5-1,CASSPGTGEETQYF,TGCGCCAGCAGCCCAGGGACAGGGGAAGAGACCCAGTACTTC
TRBJ2-7,-,-,TRBV5-1,CASSLGTGVGYEQYF,TGCGCCAGCAGCTTGGGGACGGGAGTAGGCTACGAGCAGTACTTC
TRBJ1-2,few,TRBD1,TRBV4-3,CASSQVGTGDYGYTF,TGCGCCAGCAGCCAAGTTGGGACAGGGGACTATGGCTACACCTTC
TRBJ2-3,-,-,TRBV19,CASSITFWGGDTQYF,TGTGCCAGTAGTATTACTTTTTGGGGCGGAGATACGCAGTATTTT
TRBJ1-3,-,-,TRBV5-1,CASSLTGSSSGNTIYF,TGCGCCAGCAGCTTGACAGGCTCGAGCTCTGGAAACACCATATATTTT
TRBJ1-5,-,-,TRBV19,CASSQVTGSNQPQHF,TGTGCCAGTAGTCAGGTGACGGGATCCAATCAGCCCCAGCATTTT
TRBJ2-1,few,TRBD2,TRBV6-1,CASTQGGLAPYEQFF,TGTGCCAGCACCCAAGGGGGACTAGCTCCATATGAGCAGTTCTTC
TRBJ2-5,-,TRBD2,TRBV9,CASSAGLADPETQYF,TGTGCCAGCAGCGCGGGACTAGCGGATCCGGAGACCCAGTACTTC
TRBJ2-1,-,TRBD1,TRBV7-9,CASSGTGGSSSYNEQFF,TGTGCCAGCAGCGGGACAGGGGGATCGAGCTCCTACAATGAGCAGTTCTTC
TRBJ2-3,once,-,TRBV7-9,CASSEAYNTDTQYF,TGTGCCAGCAGCGAGGCCTACAACACAGATACGCAGTATTTT
TRBJ2-4,-,-,TRBV20-1,CSVRGKNIQYF,TGCAGTGTCCGGGGAAAAAACATTCAGTACTTC
TRBJ1-5,few,-,TRBV2,CASRGQREVRGQPQHF,TGTGCCAGCAGGGGCCAACGGGAGGTCAGGGGACAGCCCCAGCATTTT
TRBJ1-6,few,TRBD1,TRBV27,CASSFLGQGDSPLHF,TGTGCCAGCAGTTTCCTAGGACAGGGCGATTCACCCCTCCACTTT
TRBJ2-1,-,-,TRBV6-5,CASSHGGGEQFF,TGTGCCAGCAGCCACGGTGGGGGGGAGCAGTTCTTC